The following is a T cell receptor beta chain sequence with its context. Its specificity is unknown. 60 Vbeta and 13 Jbeta primers were used in PCR. Only in-frame clones appear in the TCRdb table, and some are missing; sequencing was by immunoSEQ multiplex PCR. The sample holds about 110,000 clones, 60% to 85% seen once. The J segment lost 6 bases and the V segment lost 7 bases, leaving 12 bases of the junction unmatched. This CDR3 spans 15 amino acids. CDR1 is SEHNR, CDR2 FQNEAQ, per germline (reference sequence). The data are from a study of cytomegalovirus exposure and HLA in healthy donors. Whole-study findings and limits: Trimming of TCR beta V- and J-genes showed a link, identified in a later analysis, to a missense DCLRE1C variant. Productive rates of about 90% or about 30% were seen for most TCR beta V segments in an earlier analysis.

The sequence was collected from a woman aged 55-70 years in good health and CMV-seropositive. This chain uses TRBV7-9 with TRBJ2-7; 10 positions agree with TRBD1. The sequenced sample consisted of PBMCs. The CDR3 spells CASTKRTGGIGEQYF. The CDR3 coding sequence is TGTGCCAGCACCAAACGGACAGGGGGTATAGGCGAGCAGTACTTC.